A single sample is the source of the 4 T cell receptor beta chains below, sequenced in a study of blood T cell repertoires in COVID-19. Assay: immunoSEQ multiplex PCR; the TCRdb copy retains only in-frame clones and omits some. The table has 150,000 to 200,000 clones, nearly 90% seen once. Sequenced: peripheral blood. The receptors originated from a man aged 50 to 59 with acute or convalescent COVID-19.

The CDR3 reads CASSQEMPGTQYF. CDR3 nucleotides: TGCGCCAGCAGCCAAGAGATGCCGGGTACGCAGTATTTT. V and J are TRBV4-1 and TRBJ2-3; D gene ambiguous. The CDR3 spans 13 residues. Germline lookup yields CDR1 MGHRA and CDR2 YSYEKL. The V end was cut by 0 bases, the J end by 8 bases, with 9 bases between.

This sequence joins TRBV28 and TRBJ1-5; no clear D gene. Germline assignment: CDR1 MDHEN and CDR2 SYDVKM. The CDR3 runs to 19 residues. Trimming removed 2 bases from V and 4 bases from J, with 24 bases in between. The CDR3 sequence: CASSLGQDWGSGRNQPQHF. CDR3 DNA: TGTGCCAGCAGTTTAGGGCAGGATTGGGGATCGGGGAGAAATCAGCCCCAGCATTTT.

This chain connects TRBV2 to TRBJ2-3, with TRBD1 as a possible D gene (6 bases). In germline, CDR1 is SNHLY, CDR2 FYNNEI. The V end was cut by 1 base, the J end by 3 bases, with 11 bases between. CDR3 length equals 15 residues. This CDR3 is CASSEEGVRTDTQYF. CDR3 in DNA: TGTGCCAGCAGTGAAGAGGGGGTGAGGACAGATACGCAGTATTTT.

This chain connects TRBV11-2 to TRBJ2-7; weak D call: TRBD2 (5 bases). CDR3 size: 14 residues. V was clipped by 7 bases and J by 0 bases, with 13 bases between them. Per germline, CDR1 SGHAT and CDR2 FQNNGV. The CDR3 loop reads CASKEWESSYEQYF. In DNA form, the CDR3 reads TGTGCCAGCAAGGAGTGGGAGAGCTCCTACGAGCAGTACTTC.